This TCR beta chain was captured in a study of blood T cell repertoires in COVID-19. In the study overall: Italy, Spain and the United States were the sources of the convalescent and acute COVID-19 samples. Sample material is recorded as cDNA or gDNA derived from T cells, B-cell-depleted T cells, or PBMCs.

The germline CDR1 and CDR2 sequences are MNHEY and SMNVEV (reference sequence). This CDR3 has 15 residues. V dropped 6 bases and J dropped 2; count of bases not matched to a gene: 7. In the authors' methods: For nucleated cells, counts were estimated from reference gene primer amplification. Produced via immunoSEQ multiplex PCR; TCRdb's table is partial and in-frame only. V and J calls plus clone size are reproduced from that table; the DNA served to infer D and trimming. The sample contains 310,000 or so clones, about 91% of which appear only once. Sequencing input: peripheral blood. The chain links TRBV27 to TRBJ2-1; 7 bases agree with TRBD1. This TCR derives from a man in his thirties or forties with COVID-19, enrolled during active disease. In nucleotides, the CDR3 is TGTGCCAGCAGCGATACAGGGGCCGCCTACAATGAGCAGTTCTTC. This encodes CASSDTGAAYNEQFF.